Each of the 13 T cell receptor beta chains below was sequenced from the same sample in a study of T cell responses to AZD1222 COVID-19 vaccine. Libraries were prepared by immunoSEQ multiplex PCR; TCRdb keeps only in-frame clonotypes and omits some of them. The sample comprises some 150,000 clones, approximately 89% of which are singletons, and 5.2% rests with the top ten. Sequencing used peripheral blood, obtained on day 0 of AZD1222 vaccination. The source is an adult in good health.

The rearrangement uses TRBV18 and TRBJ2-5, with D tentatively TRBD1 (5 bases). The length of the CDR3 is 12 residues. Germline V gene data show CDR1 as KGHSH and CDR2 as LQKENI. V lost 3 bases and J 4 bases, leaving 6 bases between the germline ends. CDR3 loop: CASSPGAETQYF. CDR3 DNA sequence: TGTGCCAGCTCACCTGGGGCAGAGACCCAGTACTTC.

The CDR3 DNA is TGTGCCAGCAGTTTATGGGGGGCAGGGCTGGGAAGTGGTGGCTACACCTTC. It is translated as CASSLWGAGLGSGGYTF. The chain couples TRBV28 to TRBJ1-2, with a tentative D call TRBD1 (6 bases). Trimming removed 0 bases from V and 7 bases from J, with 21 bases in between. The germline V gene has CDR1 MDHEN and CDR2 SYDVKM. The CDR3 sequence is 17 residues long.

The DNA of the CDR3 is TGCAGTGCTAGTGGGACTAGCCCCTACAATGAGCAGTTCTTC. It is translated as CSASGTSPYNEQFF. The chain has TRBV20-1 and TRBJ2-1, with 9 bases fitting TRBD2. V dropped 3 bases and J dropped 2; count of bases not matched to a gene: 2. The CDR3 runs 14 residues. Germline CDR1 DFQATT, CDR2 SNEGSKA (reference sequence).

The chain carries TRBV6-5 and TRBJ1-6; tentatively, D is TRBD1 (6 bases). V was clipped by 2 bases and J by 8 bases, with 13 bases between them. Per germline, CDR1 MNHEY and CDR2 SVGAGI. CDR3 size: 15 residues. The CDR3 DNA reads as TGTGCCAGCAGTTACAGCTGGACAGAGGATTCACCCCTCCACTTT. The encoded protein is CASSYSWTEDSPLHF.

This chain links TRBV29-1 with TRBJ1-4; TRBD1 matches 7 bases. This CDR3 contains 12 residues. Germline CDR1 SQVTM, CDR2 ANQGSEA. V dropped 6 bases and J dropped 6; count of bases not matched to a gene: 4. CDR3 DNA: TGCAGCGTATACCAGGGGGATGAAAAACTGTTTTTT. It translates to CSVYQGDEKLFF.

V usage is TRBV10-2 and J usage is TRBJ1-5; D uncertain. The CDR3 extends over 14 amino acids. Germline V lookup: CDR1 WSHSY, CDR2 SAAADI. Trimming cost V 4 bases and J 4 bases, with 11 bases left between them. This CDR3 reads CASSASALNQPQHF. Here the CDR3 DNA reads TGCGCCAGCAGTGCTTCAGCGTTAAATCAGCCCCAGCATTTT.

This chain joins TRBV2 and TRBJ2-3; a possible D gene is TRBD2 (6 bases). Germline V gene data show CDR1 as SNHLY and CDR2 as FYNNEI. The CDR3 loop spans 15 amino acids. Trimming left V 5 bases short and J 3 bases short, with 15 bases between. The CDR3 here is CASSPRGILTDTQYF. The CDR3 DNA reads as TGTGCCAGCAGTCCACGGGGGATCTTAACAGATACGCAGTATTTT.

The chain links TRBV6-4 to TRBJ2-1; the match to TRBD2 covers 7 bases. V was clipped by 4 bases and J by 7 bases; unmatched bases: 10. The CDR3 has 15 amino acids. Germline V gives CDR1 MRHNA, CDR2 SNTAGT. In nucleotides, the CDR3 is TGTGCCAGCAGTGCTCAGCGGGAAAGTTGGAATGAGCAGTTCTTC. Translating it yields CASSAQRESWNEQFF.

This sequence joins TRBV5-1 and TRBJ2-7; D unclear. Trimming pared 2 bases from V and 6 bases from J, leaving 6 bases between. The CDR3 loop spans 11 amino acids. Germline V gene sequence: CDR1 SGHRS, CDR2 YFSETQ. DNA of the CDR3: TGCGCCAGCAGCTTCCACGGCGAGCAGTACTTC. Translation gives CASSFHGEQYF.

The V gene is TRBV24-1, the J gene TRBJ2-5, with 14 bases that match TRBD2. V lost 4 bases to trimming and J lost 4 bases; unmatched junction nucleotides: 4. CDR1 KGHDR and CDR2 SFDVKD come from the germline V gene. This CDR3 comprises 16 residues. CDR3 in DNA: TGTGCCACCAGTGACTCCGGACTAGCGGGAGGAGAGACCCAGTACTTC. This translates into CATSDSGLAGGETQYF.

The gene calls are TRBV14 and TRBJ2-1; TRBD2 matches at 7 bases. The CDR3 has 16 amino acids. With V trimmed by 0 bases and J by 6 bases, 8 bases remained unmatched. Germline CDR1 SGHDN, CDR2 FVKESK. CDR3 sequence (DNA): TGTGCCAGCAGCCAAGATCTCGGGACTATCGGCAATGAGCAGTTCTTC. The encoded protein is CASSQDLGTIGNEQFF.

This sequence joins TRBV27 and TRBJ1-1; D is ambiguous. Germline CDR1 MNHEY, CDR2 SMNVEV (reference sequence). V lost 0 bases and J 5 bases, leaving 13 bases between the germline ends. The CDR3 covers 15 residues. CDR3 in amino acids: CASSLSLQRRTEAFF. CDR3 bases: TGTGCCAGCAGTTTATCCCTACAGAGGAGGACTGAAGCTTTCTTT.

The DNA for the CDR3 is TGTGCCATCAAGCGGGAGTTGTCAGAGACCCAGTACTTC. Its translation is CAIKRELSETQYF. The V and J genes are TRBV10-3 and TRBJ2-5; 8 nucleotides align to TRBD2. Germline trimming cut 7 bases from V and 4 bases from J; bases unmatched to any gene: 5. Germline CDR1 ENHRY, CDR2 SYGVKD. The CDR3 consists of 13 residues.